The sequence of this T cell receptor beta chain was determined in a study of cytomegalovirus exposure and HLA in healthy donors. Across the study: In an earlier analysis, around 100 million unique TCR beta sequences were found from 150 million to 200 million T cells.

Amplification used 60 Vbeta primers and 13 Jbeta primers. Profiled with immunoSEQ multiplex PCR; TCRdb holds only in-frame clones, not every one. The data show approximately 100,000 clones, around 85% seen once. This CDR3 contains 13 residues. From germline, CDR1 is SEHNR and CDR2 FQNEAQ (reference sequence). The ends were cut back, 7 bases at V and 4 bases at J, with 13 bases in the middle. While unrecorded immune exposures were likely, the donors were nominally healthy when sampled. The material sequenced was PBMCs. V gene TRBV7-9 combines with J gene TRBJ1-1, with unresolved D. The TCR comes from a man in his forties or fifties in good health and CMV-seropositive. The DNA of the CDR3 is TGTGCCAGCATCATGGAGATCTCCACTGAAGCTTTCTTT. This gives the protein CASIMEISTEAFF. The whole variable domain, remainder taken from reference TRBV7-9 and TRBJ1-1, is DTGVSQNPRHKITKRGQNVTFRCDPISEHNRLYWYRQTLGQGPEFLTYFQNEAQLEKSRLLSDRFSAERPKGSFSTLEIQRTEQGDSAMYLCASIMEISTEAFFGQGTRLTVV.